Listed below are T cell receptor beta chains from one sample, sequenced in a study of blood T cells in healthy people across ages. TCRdb redid the calling of the 5' RACE reads with MiXCR, one entry per CDR3 protein. Among about 640,000 distinct CDR3 sequences, under 70% were seen once, and the ten largest hold roughly 34%. The sequenced sample was blood. The receptor set was obtained from a man aged 55 to 70 in good health. The CDR3 runs from the conserved cysteine through the conserved F or W. D genes are given only for firm matches. Clone size is stated in some rows and not others, as once, few, many or a class when expanded.

V gene: TRBV10-3
D gene: TRBD2
clone size: few
J gene: TRBJ2-3
CDR3 protein: CASHSTSRTDTQYF
CDR3 DNA: TGTGCCTCCCACTCGACTAGCCGGACAGATACGCAGTATTTT

V gene: TRBV5-1
D gene: .
clone size: .
J gene: TRBJ2-5
CDR3 protein: CASSLDGGAKGETQYF
CDR3 DNA: TGCGCCAGCAGCTTGGATGGGGGGGCAAAAGGAGAGACCCAGTACTTC

V gene: TRBV12-3/TRBV12-4
D gene: .
clone size: once
J gene: TRBJ1-5
CDR3 protein: CASSRVLGEWGNQPQHF
CDR3 DNA: TGTGCCAGCAGTCGAGTTTTGGGGGAGTGGGGCAATCAGCCCCAGCATTTT

V gene: TRBV29-1
D gene: TRBD2
clone size: few
J gene: TRBJ2-7
CDR3 protein: CSVISGRQPYEQYF
CDR3 DNA: TGCAGCGTGATTAGCGGGAGACAACCCTACGAGCAGTACTTC

V gene: TRBV20-1
D gene: TRBD2
clone size: .
J gene: TRBJ2-3
CDR3 protein: CSARIGLATDTQYF
CDR3 DNA: TGCAGTGCTAGAATTGGACTAGCGACGGATACGCAGTATTTT

V gene: TRBV4-2
D gene: TRBD1
clone size: few
J gene: TRBJ1-2
CDR3 protein: CASSQAAYRGTNYGYTF
CDR3 DNA: TGTGCCAGCAGCCAGGCTGCCTACAGGGGTACCAACTATGGCTACACCTTC

V gene: TRBV14
D gene: TRBD2
clone size: .
J gene: TRBJ2-5
CDR3 protein: CASSQGTSEETQYF
CDR3 DNA: TGTGCCAGCAGCCAGGGGACTAGCGAAGAGACCCAGTACTTC

V gene: TRBV5-1
D gene: TRBD1
clone size: .
J gene: TRBJ1-1
CDR3 protein: CASAKGAGSRTEAFF
CDR3 DNA: TGCGCCAGCGCCAAGGGGGCAGGGTCGAGGACTGAAGCTTTCTTT

V gene: TRBV5-6
D gene: .
clone size: few
J gene: TRBJ2-1
CDR3 protein: CASSLLGKQAAYNEQFF
CDR3 DNA: TGTGCCAGCAGCTTGTTGGGCAAACAGGCGGCTTACAATGAGCAGTTCTTC

V gene: TRBV7-9
D gene: .
clone size: .
J gene: TRBJ2-5
CDR3 protein: CASSVDLYQETQYF
CDR3 DNA: TGTGCCAGCAGCGTAGATCTGTACCAAGAGACCCAGTACTTC

V gene: TRBV20-1
D gene: .
clone size: .
J gene: TRBJ1-5
CDR3 protein: CSARGGSPGNQPQHF
CDR3 DNA: TGCAGTGCTAGAGGGGGGTCTCCCGGCAATCAGCCCCAGCATTTT

V gene: TRBV20-1
D gene: .
clone size: few
J gene: TRBJ1-2
CDR3 protein: CSAQTTNSNYGYTF
CDR3 DNA: TGCAGTGCGCAAACAACAAACTCTAACTATGGCTACACCTTC

V gene: TRBV20-1
D gene: .
clone size: few
J gene: TRBJ2-7
CDR3 protein: CSARAPWGSGPSYEQYF
CDR3 DNA: TGCAGTGCTAGAGCGCCATGGGGTAGCGGCCCCTCCTACGAGCAGTACTTC

V gene: TRBV4-1
D gene: .
clone size: .
J gene: TRBJ1-4
CDR3 protein: CASSPGPWNGKLFF
CDR3 DNA: TGCGCCAGCAGCCCGGGACCTTGGAATGGAAAACTGTTTTTT

V gene: TRBV29-1
D gene: TRBD1
clone size: .
J gene: TRBJ1-4
CDR3 protein: CSVRVGGSTNEKLFF
CDR3 DNA: TGCAGCGTTCGGGTAGGGGGCTCAACTAATGAAAAACTGTTTTTT

V gene: TRBV12-3/TRBV12-4
D gene: .
clone size: .
J gene: TRBJ2-3
CDR3 protein: CASAPQGYGTQYF
CDR3 DNA: TGTGCCAGCGCCCCACAAGGGTACGGTACGCAGTATTTT

V gene: TRBV12-3/TRBV12-4
D gene: TRBD1
clone size: .
J gene: TRBJ2-1
CDR3 protein: CASSLGSTGGHNEQFF
CDR3 DNA: TGTGCCAGCAGTTTGGGGTCCACAGGGGGCCACAATGAGCAGTTCTTC